The sequence of this TCR beta chain was determined in a study of T cell changes during pregnancy in multiple sclerosis. The data were produced by immunoSEQ multiplex PCR, yet TCRdb's version contains in-frame clones alone and is incomplete. This table has around 58,000 clones, 91% appearing once. Trimming cost V 0 bases and J 4 bases; bases outside gene matches: 6. Germline V gene sequence: CDR1 MRHNA, CDR2 SNTAGT. The CDR3 runs to 15 residues. The source is a female donor in good health, enrolled as a control in a pregnancy study. The V call is TRBV6-4, the J call TRBJ2-7; the match to TRBD1 covers 7 bases. The sequencing here drew on CD4+ T cells from peripheral blood mononuclear cells, taken after pregnancy. The CDR3 is CASSDSDRVGYEQYF. The CDR3 DNA sequence: TGTGCCAGCAGTGACTCTGACAGGGTAGGGTACGAGCAGTACTTC.